Shown below are 20 T cell receptor beta chains from a single sample sequenced in a study of patients and donors after allogeneic stem cell transplantation. TCRdb called the RT-PCR reads again in MiXCR, with one record for every CDR3 protein. The sample includes 30,000 to 40,000 distinct CDR3 sequences, about two fifths of them seen just once. Material: blood, either unsorted or a sorted T cell fraction (not recorded which). The source is a human donor who was either an allogeneic HSCT recipient or a stem cell or donor lymphocyte infusion donor (not recorded which). It is not recorded whose cells these are; they may come from a transplant donor.

A few counts support this clonotype. The chain has TRBV7-9 and TRBJ2-3; 9 bases line up with TRBD2. Germline loops: CDR1 SEHNR, CDR2 FQNEAQ (reference sequence). The ends lost 5 bases at V and 5 bases at J; junction bases unmatched: 8. This CDR3 spans 15 amino acids. Here the CDR3 reads CASSTPGLARDTQYF. The CDR3 DNA follows: TGTGCCAGCAGCACGCCGGGACTAGCAAGAGATACGCAGTATTTT.

Only a few counts were recorded for this clonotype. The genes are TRBV5-1 and TRBJ1-4, with TRBD1 as a possible D gene (5 bases). CDR3 length: 14 residues. Germline values: CDR1 SGHRS, CDR2 YFSETQ. The V end was cut by 2 bases, the J end by 5 bases, with 10 bases between. CDR3 protein: CASSFGGRNEKLFF. Here the CDR3 DNA reads TGCGCCAGCAGCTTCGGGGGGAGAAATGAAAAACTGTTTTTT.

The chain uses TRBV7-3 and TRBJ2-7, with 8 bases aligning to TRBD2. The junction had 1 base not matched to a gene; V was cut back by 2 bases and J by 4 bases. The CDR3 sequence is 13 residues long. From germline, CDR1 is SGHTA and CDR2 FQGTGA. CDR3 protein: CASSLRGGYEQYF. The DNA of the CDR3 is TGTGCCAGCAGCTTACGGGGGGGTTACGAGCAGTACTTC.

This clonotype was observed a handful of times. The CDR3 reads CASSQGPTSNTEAFF. CDR3 nucleotides: TGTGCCAGCAGCCAAGGCCCCACTTCGAACACTGAAGCTTTCTTT. V gene TRBV4-2 combines with J gene TRBJ1-1, with D unclear. This CDR3 has 15 residues. The germline V gene encodes CDR1 LGHNA and CDR2 YNFKEQ. Trimming cost V 1 base and J 1 base, with 10 bases left between them.

This clonotype was recorded a few times. This chain joins TRBV6-2 or TRBV6-3 and TRBJ1-1, with TRBD1 matching 7 bases. Germline V lookup: CDR1 MNHEY, CDR2 SVGEGT. This CDR3 is built from 14 residues. Unmatched junction bases numbered 5, after V lost 7 bases and J lost 0 bases. As DNA, the CDR3 is TGTGCCAGCATCAGGGGGACAGTGAACACTGAAGCTTTCTTT. The encoded protein is CASIRGTVNTEAFF.

There are a few counts of this clonotype. The rearrangement joins TRBV4-2 to TRBJ2-1; 9 bases match TRBD2. Looked up from germline, CDR1 is LGHNA and CDR2 is YNFKEQ. The V and J ends lost 3 bases and 2 bases, in that order; junction bases with no gene match: 5. This CDR3 contains 16 residues. The CDR3 is CASSHDSGSTYNEQFF. CDR3 DNA sequence: TGTGCCAGCAGCCACGATAGCGGGAGCACCTACAATGAGCAGTTCTTC.

The V and J genes are TRBV6-5 and TRBJ2-7, with 7 bases identical to TRBD1. The V and J ends lost 6 bases and 5 bases, in that order; junction bases with no gene match: 10. Per the germline V gene, CDR1 is MNHEY and CDR2 is SVGAGI. The CDR3 length is 14 residues. In DNA form, the CDR3 reads TGTGCCAGCAGATACCGGGACAGTCTCCACGAGCAGTACGTC. It codes for CASRYRDSLHEQYV.

This clonotype was seen a few times. V and J are TRBV7-9 and TRBJ2-5; TRBD1 might be the D (6 bases). Deletions cut 4 bases from V and 5 bases from J, with 17 bases between. The CDR3 contains 15 residues. Germline lookup yields CDR1 SEHNR and CDR2 FQNEAQ (reference sequence). The CDR3 protein is CASSWGQAGYETQYF. CDR3 DNA: TGTGCCAGCAGCTGGGGGCAAGCAGGGTACGAGACCCAGTACTTC. Full variable domain (outside the CDR3, taken from reference TRBV7-9 and TRBJ2-5): DTGVSQNPRHKITKRGQNVTFRCDPISEHNRLYWYRQTLGQGPEFLTYFQNEAQLEKSRLLSDRFSAERPKGSFSTLEIQRTEQGDSAMYLCASSWGQAGYETQYFGPGTRLLVL.

This clonotype has only a few counts. The V call is TRBV20-1, the J call TRBJ1-1; D possibly corresponds to TRBD1 (5 bases). CDR3 length: 13 residues. The ends were cut back, 6 bases at V and 10 bases at J, with 21 bases in the middle. In germline, CDR1 is DFQATT, CDR2 SNEGSKA (reference sequence). CDR3 coding DNA: TGCAGTGCCCCCCCGGGGAGGGGTCTTCTAGCTTTCTTT. Protein product: CSAPPGRGLLAFF.

This chain links TRBV12-3 or TRBV12-4 with TRBJ1-2; the match to TRBD1 covers 9 bases. The CDR3 extends over 15 amino acids. V dropped 6 bases and J dropped 4; count of bases not matched to a gene: 9. The chain's CDR3 is CASSPRTGASYGYTF. As DNA, the CDR3 is TGTGCCAGCAGCCCCCGGACAGGGGCTTCCTATGGCTACACCTTC.

The rearrangement links TRBV5-4 to TRBJ2-7; D may be TRBD2 (5 bases). Germline-derived CDR1 and CDR2 are SGHNT and YYREEE (reference sequence). This CDR3 has 18 residues. Trimming pared 4 bases from V and 0 bases from J, leaving 23 bases between. This chain's CDR3 is CASSKRLDSFGGSYEQYF. CDR3 DNA sequence: TGTGCCAGCAGCAAGCGGTTAGACTCCTTTGGAGGCTCCTACGAGCAGTACTTC. Full variable domain (missing parts from reference TRBV5-4 and TRBJ2-7): ETGVTQSPTHLIKTRGQQVTLRCSSQSGHNTVSWYQQALGQGPQFIFQYYREEENGRGNFPPRFSGLQFPNYSSELNVNALELDDSALYLCASSKRLDSFGGSYEQYFGPGTRLTVT.

This rearrangement joins TRBV7-9 to TRBJ2-7; 7 nucleotides line up with TRBD2. CDR1 and CDR2 from the germline V gene are SEHNR and FQNEAQ (reference sequence). The V segment lost 5 bases and the J segment 2 bases; nucleotides outside the gene matches: 9. The CDR3 is made up of 15 amino acids. This chain's CDR3 is CASSRRTSATYEQYF. CDR3 sequence (DNA): TGTGCCAGCAGCCGCCGGACTAGTGCTACCTACGAGCAGTACTTC.

This clonotype was observed a handful of times. This rearrangement joins TRBV27 to TRBJ2-6, with 8 nucleotides matching TRBD1. V shed 6 bases and J 2 bases; nucleotides not matched to a gene: 9. Germline V lookup: CDR1 MNHEY, CDR2 SMNVEV (reference sequence). The CDR3 has 17 amino acids. The CDR3 nucleotides read TGTGCCAGCAGCCGTATCATGGACAGGGCTGGGGCCAACGTCCTGACTTTC. This gives the protein CASSRIMDRAGANVLTF.

The chain joins TRBV12-3 or TRBV12-4 to TRBJ2-5, with TRBD2 as a possible D gene (5 bases). The V and J ends lost 6 bases and 5 bases respectively, with 13 bases between them. This CDR3 has 13 residues. The CDR3 sequence: CASSRLGAETQYF. DNA of the CDR3: TGTGCCAGCAGCCGTTTGGGAGCGGAGACCCAGTACTTC.

V and J are TRBV5-1 and TRBJ2-5; TRBD2 might be the D (5 bases). Germline loops: CDR1 SGHRS, CDR2 YFSETQ. The CDR3 has 16 amino acids. V was cut by 1 base and J by 3 bases, with 16 bases left in between. CDR3 coding DNA: TGCGCCAGCAGCTTGATTGGCCTAGCAGCCAAAGAGACCCAGTACTTC. It yields the protein CASSLIGLAAKETQYF.

The sample holds a few counts of this clonotype. The J gene is TRBJ1-1, the V gene TRBV15; no clear D. Germline-derived CDR1 and CDR2 are LNHNV and YYDKDF (reference sequence). Deletions cut 0 bases from V and 11 bases from J, with 16 bases between. The CDR3 sequence is 14 residues long. The CDR3 loop reads CATSRDRTSTEAFF. For the CDR3, the DNA is TGTGCCACCAGCAGAGATCGAACATCAACGGAGGCTTTCTTT.

The rearrangement joins TRBV24-1 to TRBJ2-2; the D is unclear. V gave up 9 bases and J gave up 4 bases, with 8 bases separating them. The CDR3 loop spans 12 amino acids. The germline gives CDR1 KGHDR, CDR2 SFDVKD. This CDR3 is CATLGITGELFF. The DNA of the CDR3 is TGTGCCACCCTGGGAATCACCGGGGAGCTGTTTTTT.

This chain joins TRBV24-1 and TRBJ1-5; D might be TRBD1 (5 bases). The germline gives CDR1 KGHDR, CDR2 SFDVKD. This CDR3 contains 13 residues. The germline V and J ends were trimmed by 7 bases and 3 bases, with 9 bases remaining between them. CDR3 DNA: TGTGCCACCAGCGACAGAATCAATCAGCCCCAGCATTTT. Protein sequence: CATSDRINQPQHF.

This chain connects TRBV7-9 to TRBJ2-3; TRBD2 aligns across 10 bases. Germline CDR1 SEHNR, CDR2 FQNEAQ (reference sequence). V shed 0 bases, J shed 5 bases, and the junction held 8 bases outside the gene matches. This CDR3 has 17 amino acids. The CDR3 region is CASSLATAGGRKDTQYF. CDR3 DNA: TGTGCCAGCAGCTTAGCAACAGCGGGGGGGCGCAAAGATACGCAGTATTTT.

This clonotype was counted between two and nine times. The CDR3 DNA follows: TGCAGTGCTAGAGGTCGGGACAGGGTAGGCGAAAAACTGTTTTTT. This gives the protein CSARGRDRVGEKLFF. The rearrangement joins TRBV20-1 to TRBJ1-4; 9 nucleotides align to TRBD1. CDR3 length equals 15 residues. The ends lost 1 base at V and 8 bases at J; junction bases unmatched: 8. Per the germline V gene, CDR1 is DFQATT and CDR2 is SNEGSKA (reference sequence).